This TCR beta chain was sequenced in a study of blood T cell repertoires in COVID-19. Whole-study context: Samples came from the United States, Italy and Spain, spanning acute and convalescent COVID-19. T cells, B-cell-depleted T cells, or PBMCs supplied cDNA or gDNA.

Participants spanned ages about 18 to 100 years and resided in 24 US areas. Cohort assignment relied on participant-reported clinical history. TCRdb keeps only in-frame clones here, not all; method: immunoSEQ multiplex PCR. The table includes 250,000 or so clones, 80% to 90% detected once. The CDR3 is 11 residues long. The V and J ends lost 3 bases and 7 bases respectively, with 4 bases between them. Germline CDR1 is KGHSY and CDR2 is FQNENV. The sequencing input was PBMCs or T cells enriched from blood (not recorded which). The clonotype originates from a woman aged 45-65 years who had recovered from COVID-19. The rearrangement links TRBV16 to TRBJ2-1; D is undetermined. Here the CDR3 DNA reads TGTGCCAGCAGCCACCGGAATGAGCAGTTCTTC. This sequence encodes CASSHRNEQFF. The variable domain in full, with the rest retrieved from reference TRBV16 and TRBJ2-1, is GEEVAQTPKHLVRGEGQKAKLYCAPIKGHSYVFWYQQVLKNEFKFLISFQNENVFDETGMPKERFSAKCLPNSPCSLEIQATKLEDSAVYFCASSHRNEQFFGPGTRLTVL.